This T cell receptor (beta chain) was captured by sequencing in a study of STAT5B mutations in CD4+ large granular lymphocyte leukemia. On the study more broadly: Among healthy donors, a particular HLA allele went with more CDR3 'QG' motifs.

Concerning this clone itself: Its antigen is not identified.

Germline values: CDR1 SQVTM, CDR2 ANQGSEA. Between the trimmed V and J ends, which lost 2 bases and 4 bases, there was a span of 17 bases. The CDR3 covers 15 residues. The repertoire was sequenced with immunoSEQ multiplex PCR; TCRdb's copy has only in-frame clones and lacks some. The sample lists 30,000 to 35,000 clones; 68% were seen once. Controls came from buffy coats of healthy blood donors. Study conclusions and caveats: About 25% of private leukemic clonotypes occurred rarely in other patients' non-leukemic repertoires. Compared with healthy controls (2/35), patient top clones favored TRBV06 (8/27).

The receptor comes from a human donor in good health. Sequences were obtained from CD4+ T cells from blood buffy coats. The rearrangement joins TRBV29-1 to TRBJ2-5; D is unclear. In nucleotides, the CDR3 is TGCAGCGTTGAATCAGGTGGTGGGGTTTCAGAGACCCAGTACTTC. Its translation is CSVESGGGVSETQYF.